Shown below are 26 T cell receptor beta chains from a single sample sequenced in a study of graft-versus-host responses after intestinal transplantation. Sequencing used immunoSEQ multiplex PCR; TCRdb keeps in-frame clones, though not all of them. Found here are tens of thousands of clones, 90% to 95% of them singletons; the top ten hold about 2%. Which antigens these TCRs recognize remains unknown. The sample consisted of unstimulated CD8+ T cells sorted from spleen or lymph node cells, taken before intestinal transplant. The receptors originated from a human donor who received an intestinal transplant.

The V and J genes are TRBV4-1 and TRBJ2-3; no firm D call. The CDR3 runs 14 residues. The V end lost 1 base, the J end lost 2 bases, and 7 bases lay between the germline ends. In germline, CDR1 is MGHRA, CDR2 YSYEKL. CDR3 bases: TGCGCCAGCAGCCAAGTTACAGCCACAGATACGCAGTATTTT. Translation gives CASSQVTATDTQYF.

This clone is a singleton in its sample. The chain couples TRBV4-3 to TRBJ2-7; D gene unclear. The CDR3 is 14 amino acids. V was clipped by 0 bases and J by 7 bases, with 13 bases between them. CDR1 and CDR2 (germline): LGHNA, YSLEER. CDR3 residues: CASSQDRTEPEQYF. In nucleotides, the CDR3 is TGCGCCAGCAGCCAAGATCGAACAGAACCTGAGCAGTACTTC.

This CDR3 is CATETGSEAFF. The CDR3 DNA is TGTGCCACCGAAACAGGGTCTGAAGCTTTCTTT. V gene TRBV19 combines with J gene TRBJ1-1, with D possibly TRBD1 on 6 matching bases. Germline CDR1 is LNHDA and CDR2 is SQIVND (reference sequence). With 10 bases removed from V and 6 bases from J, the gap between germline ends came to 12 bases. This CDR3 is 11 amino acids long.

The gene calls are TRBV13 and TRBJ1-2; possibly TRBD1 for D (6 bases). The V gene lost 5 bases and the J gene lost 4 bases, with 14 bases spanning the gap. Germline V gives CDR1 PRHDT, CDR2 FYEKMQ (reference sequence). CDR3 length equals 14 residues. This chain's CDR3 is CASSLQGPVYGYTF. DNA of the CDR3: TGTGCCAGCAGCCTTCAGGGGCCGGTCTATGGCTACACCTTC.

The chain uses TRBV7-2 and TRBJ1-1, with D tentatively TRBD1 (5 bases). V was clipped by 1 base and J by 1 base, with 13 bases between them. The CDR3 consists of 16 residues. CDR1 and CDR2 from the germline V gene are SGHTA and FQGNSA. CDR3 residues: CASSLGIQGWNTEAFF. The CDR3 DNA reads as TGTGCCAGCAGCTTAGGTATTCAGGGATGGAACACTGAAGCTTTCTTT.

CDR3 DNA: TGTGCCAGCATGGAGAGGGGGCGATCCGGGGAGCTGTTTTTT. Protein: CASMERGRSGELFF. The V and J genes are TRBV25-1 and TRBJ2-2; 7 bases match TRBD1. V trimming: 7 bases; J trimming: 6 bases; junction bases outside the gene matches: 8. The CDR3 is 14 residues long. CDR1 is MGHDK and CDR2 is SYGVNS in the germline V gene.

This chain uses TRBV5-1 with TRBJ1-1; D might be TRBD1 (5 bases). Germline V gene lookup returns CDR1 SGHRS and CDR2 YFSETQ. The length of the CDR3 is 11 residues. Trimming left V 9 bases short and J 4 bases short, with 10 bases between. The CDR3 region has the DNA TGCGCCACCTCGGGGGGCACTGAAGCTTTCTTT. It specifies CATSGGTEAFF.

The chain recombines TRBV25-1 with TRBJ2-5; a weak D match, TRBD2 (7 bases). V was trimmed by 2 bases and J by 0 bases, leaving 13 bases between them. Germline CDR1 is MGHDK and CDR2 is SYGVNS. The CDR3 runs 16 residues. The CDR3 protein is CASSERGAGDQETQYF. CDR3 in DNA: TGTGCCAGCAGTGAAAGGGGGGCGGGGGACCAAGAGACCCAGTACTTC.

The chain links TRBV10-3 to TRBJ1-1; D gene uncertain. The CDR3 runs 11 residues. V gave up 3 bases and J gave up 14 bases, with 13 bases separating them. The V gene's germline CDR1 is ENHRY and CDR2 SYGVKD. DNA of the CDR3: TGTGCCATCAGTGATCCCCCGCAGCGCTTCTTT. Its translation is CAISDPPQRFF.

The chain links TRBV11-3 to TRBJ2-7; 15 bases fit TRBD2. J was trimmed by 2 bases and V by 1 base; bases with no gene match: 6. Germline-derived CDR1 and CDR2 are SGHNT and YENEEA. The CDR3 totals 18 residues. CDR3 coding DNA: TGTGCCAGCAGCTTAGCCGGGACTAGCGGGGGGTCAACCTACGAGCAGTACTTC. It translates to CASSLAGTSGGSTYEQYF.

V usage is TRBV11-2 and J usage is TRBJ1-2; weak D call: TRBD1 (5 bases). Germline CDR1 and CDR2: SGHAT and FQNNGV. V shed 8 bases and J shed 4 bases, with 8 bases lying between them. This CDR3 contains 11 residues. The DNA for the CDR3 is TGTGCCAGCGGACAATTCTATGGCTACACCTTC. Its translation: CASGQFYGYTF.

The V call is TRBV7-8, the J call TRBJ2-1; D may be TRBD1 (5 bases). The length of the CDR3 is 14 residues. Germline V lookup: CDR1 SGHVS, CDR2 FQNEAQ. The V and J ends lost 4 bases and 5 bases respectively, with 12 bases between them. The CDR3 spells CASSSDSTNNEQFF. The CDR3 nucleotides are TGTGCCAGCAGCTCAGACAGTACGAACAATGAGCAGTTCTTC.

The chain has TRBV7-6 and TRBJ1-4, with 8 bases identical to TRBD1. The CDR3 is made up of 12 amino acids. The germline V gene encodes CDR1 SGHVS and CDR2 FNYEAQ. V trimming: 4 bases; J trimming: 8 bases; junction bases outside the gene matches: 0. The CDR3, as DNA: TGTGCCAGCAGCTCAGGGGGCGAAAAACTGTTTTTT. This gives the protein CASSSGGEKLFF.

J is TRBJ2-3 and V is TRBV19; 9 bases fit TRBD2. Germline loops: CDR1 LNHDA, CDR2 SQIVND (reference sequence). The CDR3 consists of 16 residues. With V trimmed by 6 bases and J by 0 bases, 7 bases remained unmatched. The CDR3 reads CASRPVAGASTDTQYF. For the CDR3, the DNA is TGTGCCAGTAGACCCGTAGCGGGGGCGAGCACAGATACGCAGTATTTT.

The chain joins TRBV15 to TRBJ1-1; no clear D gene. The germline gives CDR1 LNHNV, CDR2 YYDKDF (reference sequence). This CDR3 is built from 14 residues. V was cut by 0 bases and J by 5 bases, with 10 bases left in between. The CDR3 spells CATSRERVGTEAFF. The CDR3 nucleotides are TGTGCCACCAGCAGAGAGAGGGTGGGGACTGAAGCTTTCTTT.

The V and J genes are TRBV9 and TRBJ1-1; D is ambiguous. V lost 3 bases and J lost 5, with 11 bases in between. This CDR3 is built from 13 residues. The germline gives CDR1 SGDLS, CDR2 YYNGEE. This CDR3 is CASSAKGETEAFF. The DNA of the CDR3 is TGTGCCAGCAGCGCGAAGGGAGAGACTGAAGCTTTCTTT.

The genes are TRBV27 and TRBJ2-5, with TRBD2 as a possible D gene (5 bases). Germline-derived CDR1 and CDR2 are MNHEY and SMNVEV (reference sequence). The CDR3 has 16 amino acids. V was shortened by 5 bases and J by 0 bases, with 16 bases between the two germline ends. The CDR3 sequence is CASSTNPREYQETQYF. The DNA for the CDR3 is TGTGCCAGCAGTACCAACCCGAGGGAGTACCAAGAGACCCAGTACTTC.

The chain recombines TRBV6-6 with TRBJ2-3, with D possibly being TRBD2 (5 bases). CDR3 length equals 16 residues. Trimming removed 2 bases from V and 1 base from J, with 13 bases in between. In germline, CDR1 is MNHNY, CDR2 SVGAGI (reference sequence). CDR3 protein: CASSYILGAGTDTQYF. The CDR3 DNA is TGTGCCAGCAGTTACATCCTGGGAGCGGGCACAGATACGCAGTATTTT.

The chain couples TRBV5-5 to TRBJ2-7, with 7 bases that match TRBD1. Trimming cost V 3 bases and J 1 base; bases outside gene matches: 7. The CDR3 extends over 15 amino acids. CDR1 SGHKS and CDR2 YYEKEE come from the germline V gene (reference sequence). CDR3 region: CASSSHSGGSYEQYF. The CDR3 coding sequence is TGTGCCAGCAGCTCACACTCAGGGGGATCCTACGAGCAGTACTTC.

The V call is TRBV7-9, the J call TRBJ1-6; possible D gene TRBD1, 6 bases. In germline, CDR1 is SEHNR, CDR2 FQNEAQ (reference sequence). The CDR3 totals 16 residues. Trimming removed 4 bases at V and 6 bases at J, with 16 bases between. DNA of the CDR3: TGTGCCAGCAGCTCCTTCCATCAGGGGAGTAATTCACCCCTCCACTTT. This sequence encodes CASSSFHQGSNSPLHF.

The gene calls are TRBV15 and TRBJ1-1; D might be TRBD1 (5 bases). This CDR3 spans 16 amino acids. In germline, CDR1 is LNHNV, CDR2 YYDKDF (reference sequence). The V end was cut by 1 base, the J end by 0 bases, with 12 bases between. CDR3 nucleotide sequence: TGTGCCACCAGCAGAGGCCGACAGACCGTGAACACTGAAGCTTTCTTT. Amino acids: CATSRGRQTVNTEAFF.

The chain combines TRBV4-1 with TRBJ2-7; 9 nucleotides align to TRBD1. CDR1 and CDR2 from the germline V gene are MGHRA and YSYEKL. The CDR3 is 15 amino acids. V lost 3 bases, J lost 4 bases, and 7 bases stayed unmatched. The CDR3: CASSQDRGLLYEQYF. DNA of the CDR3: TGCGCCAGCAGCCAGGACAGGGGACTGTTGTACGAGCAGTACTTC.

This chain links TRBV11-3 with TRBJ2-5, with D possibly TRBD1 on 6 matching bases. Germline CDR1 and CDR2: SGHNT and YENEEA. The CDR3 sequence is 17 residues long. V shed 5 bases and J shed 1 base, with 20 bases lying between them. CDR3 region: CASSESGVDRLQETQYF. DNA of the CDR3: TGTGCCAGCAGCGAATCCGGAGTGGACAGACTCCAAGAGACCCAGTACTTC.

The J gene is TRBJ2-6, the V gene TRBV11-3; D remains ambiguous. With 5 bases removed from V and 1 base from J, the gap between germline ends came to 9 bases. The CDR3 loop spans 15 amino acids. Germline lookup yields CDR1 SGHNT and CDR2 YENEEA. CDR3 DNA: TGTGCCAGCAGCCCGATCCAGTCTGGGGCCAACGTCCTGACTTTC. This translates into CASSPIQSGANVLTF.

V gene TRBV5-1 combines with J gene TRBJ1-1, with no clear D. V lost 0 bases and J lost 4, with 7 bases in between. The CDR3 runs 13 residues. The germline V gene encodes CDR1 SGHRS and CDR2 YFSETQ. The CDR3 protein is CASSLDRLTEAFF. The CDR3 nucleotides read TGCGCCAGCAGCTTGGACCGACTCACTGAAGCTTTCTTT.

The chain uses TRBV4-3 and TRBJ2-3; 7 nucleotides match TRBD2. Germline loops: CDR1 LGHNA, CDR2 YSLEER. This CDR3 has 15 residues. J lost 0 bases, V lost 0 bases, and 0 bases had no gene match. The chain's CDR3 is CASSQERESTDTQYF. CDR3 nucleotide sequence: TGCGCCAGCAGCCAAGAGCGGGAGAGCACAGATACGCAGTATTTT.